The source of this TCR beta chain is a study of vaccination effects on CD4 cells after COVID-19. For this clone: Its antigen remains unknown.

Study results and limitations: The study had few convalescent patients and no early post-infection timepoints.

Trimming removed 3 bases from V and 7 bases from J, with 10 bases in between. Germline V gene sequence: CDR1 SGHTA, CDR2 FQGNSA. The CDR3 contains 13 residues. At the end of 9 to 11 days of culture, CD4+ T cells were isolated. As their vaccination, participants received two doses of either BNT162b2 or mRNA-1273. TCRdb's copy holds only in-frame clones and misses some; the assay was immunoSEQ multiplex PCR. The sample consists of tens of thousands of clones, around 85% of them appearing once. The receptor comes from a human donor who received a COVID-19 vaccine. The chain joins TRBV7-2 to TRBJ1-5; D unresolved. The sample in question was CD4+ T cells from PBMCs cultured without peptide, obtained after COVID-19 vaccination. DNA of the CDR3: TGTGCCAGCAGCTTCCAGGTAAACCAGCCCCAGCATTTT. Its translation is CASSFQVNQPQHF.